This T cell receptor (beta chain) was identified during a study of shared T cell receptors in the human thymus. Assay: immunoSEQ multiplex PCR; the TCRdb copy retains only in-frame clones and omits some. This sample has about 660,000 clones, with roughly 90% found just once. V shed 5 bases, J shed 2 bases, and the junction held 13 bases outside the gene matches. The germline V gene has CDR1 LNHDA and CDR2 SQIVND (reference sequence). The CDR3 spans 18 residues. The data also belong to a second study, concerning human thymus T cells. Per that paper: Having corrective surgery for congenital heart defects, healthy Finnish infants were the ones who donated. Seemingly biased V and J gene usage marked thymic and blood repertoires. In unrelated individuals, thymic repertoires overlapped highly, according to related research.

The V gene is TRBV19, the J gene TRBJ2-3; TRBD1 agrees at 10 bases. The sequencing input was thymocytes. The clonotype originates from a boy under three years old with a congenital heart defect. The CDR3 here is CASSDGTGEKWYTDTQYF. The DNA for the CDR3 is TGTGCCAGTAGTGATGGGACAGGGGAGAAATGGTACACAGATACGCAGTATTTT.